This TCR beta chain is from a study of OX40 agonist ivuxolimab in advanced cancers. Study details: Patients assigned to dose escalation were diagnosed with hepatocellular carcinoma, melanoma, renal cell or head and neck cancer.

Note on this clone: The antigen is unknown.

Produced via immunoSEQ multiplex PCR; TCRdb's table is partial and in-frame only. The table has around 41,000 clones, more than 70% seen once; the top ten hold approximately 12%. Study results and caveats: Among some nonresponders, normalized T-cell clonal expansion was also low.

Material: CD4+ or CD8+ T cells sorted from blood, obtained in a trial of the OX40 agonist ivuxolimab. This TCR derives from an adult with an advanced solid tumor such as melanoma, head and neck, liver or kidney cancer.

CDR3 amino acids: CASETRHYEQYF. The DNA of the CDR3 is TGTGCCAGTGAGACTCGTCACTACGAGCAGTACTTC. The V gene is TRBV5-5, the J gene TRBJ2-7; D unresolved. CDR3 length equals 12 residues. V dropped 8 bases and J dropped 3 bases, with 12 bases sitting between them. The germline V gene has CDR1 SGHKS and CDR2 YYEKEE (reference sequence).